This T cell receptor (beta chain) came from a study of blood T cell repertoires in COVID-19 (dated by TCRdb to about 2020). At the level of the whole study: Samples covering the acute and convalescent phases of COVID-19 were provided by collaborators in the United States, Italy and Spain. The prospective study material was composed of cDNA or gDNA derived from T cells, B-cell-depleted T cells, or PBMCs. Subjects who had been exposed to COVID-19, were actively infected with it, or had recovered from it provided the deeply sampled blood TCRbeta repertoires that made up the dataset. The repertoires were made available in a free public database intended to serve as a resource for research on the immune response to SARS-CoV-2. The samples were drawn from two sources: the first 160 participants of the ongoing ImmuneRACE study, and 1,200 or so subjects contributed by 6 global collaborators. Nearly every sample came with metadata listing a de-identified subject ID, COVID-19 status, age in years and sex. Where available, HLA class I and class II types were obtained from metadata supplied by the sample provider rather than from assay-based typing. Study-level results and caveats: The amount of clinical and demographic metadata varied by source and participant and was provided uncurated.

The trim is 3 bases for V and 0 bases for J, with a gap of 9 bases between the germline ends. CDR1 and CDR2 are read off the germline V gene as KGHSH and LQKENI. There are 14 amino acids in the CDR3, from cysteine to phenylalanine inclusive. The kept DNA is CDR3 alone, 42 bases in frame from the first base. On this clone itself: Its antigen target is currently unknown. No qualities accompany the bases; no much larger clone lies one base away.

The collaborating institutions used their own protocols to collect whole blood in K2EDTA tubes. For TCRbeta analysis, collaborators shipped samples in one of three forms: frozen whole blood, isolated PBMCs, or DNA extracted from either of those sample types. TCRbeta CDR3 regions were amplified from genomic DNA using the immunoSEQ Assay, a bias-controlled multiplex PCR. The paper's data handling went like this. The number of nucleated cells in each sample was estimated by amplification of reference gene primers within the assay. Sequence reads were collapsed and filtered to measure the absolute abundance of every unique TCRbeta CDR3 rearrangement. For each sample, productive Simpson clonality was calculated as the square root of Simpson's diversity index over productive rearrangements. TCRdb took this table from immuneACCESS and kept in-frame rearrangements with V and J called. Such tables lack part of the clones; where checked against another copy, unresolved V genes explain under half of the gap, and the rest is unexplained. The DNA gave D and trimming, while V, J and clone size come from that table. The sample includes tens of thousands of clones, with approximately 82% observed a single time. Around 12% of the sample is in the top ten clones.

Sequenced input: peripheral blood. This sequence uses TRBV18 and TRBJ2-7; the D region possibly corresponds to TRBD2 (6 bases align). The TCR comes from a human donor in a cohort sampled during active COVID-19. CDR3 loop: CASSPGTRSYEQYF. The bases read TGTGCCAGCTCACCTGGGACTCGCTCCTACGAGCAGTACTTC.